This TCR beta chain originates from a study of T cells in Graves' hyperthyroidism and ophthalmopathy. Using RNA transcripts as the source, TCR beta CDR3 regions were amplified. The HTBI primer set served for first-round RT-PCR of the TCR CDR3. From the multiplex PCR reads, TCRdb called clonotypes with MiXCR, one entry per CDR3 protein. The repertoire holds fewer than 550,000 distinct CDR3 sequences, with roughly 25% as singletons. This clonotype appeared many times. Patients were excluded because of uncontrolled infection, other autoimmune disease, pregnancy or lactation. With 1 base removed from V and 7 bases from J, the gap between germline ends came to 11 bases. The CDR3 runs 14 residues. The germline gives CDR1 MNHNS, CDR2 SASEGT.

The sample comprised blood. This sequence originates from a woman aged 30 to 39 with Graves' ophthalmopathy. V is TRBV6-1 and J is TRBJ1-5, with D possibly being TRBD1 (5 bases). CDR3 sequence reads: CASSEDQGFQPQHF. The CDR3 DNA sequence: TGTGCCAGCAGTGAAGACCAGGGTTTCCAGCCCCAGCATTTT.